The 18 T cell receptor beta chains reported below all come from one sample, sequenced in a study of T cell changes during pregnancy in multiple sclerosis. Assay used: immunoSEQ multiplex PCR; TCRdb lists only in-frame clones, some missing. Of roughly 84,000 clones listed, roughly 95% are singletons. The sequencing used peripheral blood, collected in the third trimester of pregnancy. The source is a female donor in good health, enrolled as a control in a pregnancy study.

The gene calls are TRBV4-1 and TRBJ1-1, with D perhaps matching TRBD1 (6 bases). V gave up 5 bases and J gave up 0 bases, with 16 bases separating them. Germline CDR1 reads MGHRA; CDR2 reads YSYEKL. The CDR3 covers 16 residues. The CDR3 here is CASSYGGATMNTEAFF. CDR3 DNA sequence: TGCGCCAGCAGCTATGGGGGGGCAACCATGAACACTGAAGCTTTCTTT.

A few counts support this clone. The chain employs TRBV7-9 and TRBJ1-2; D uncertain. CDR3 length: 14 residues. Per germline, CDR1 SEHNR and CDR2 FQNEAQ (reference sequence). The V gene lost 4 bases and the J gene lost 4 bases, with 13 bases spanning the gap. CDR3: CASSSTVGSYGYTF. The CDR3 DNA follows: TGTGCCAGCAGCTCTACCGTAGGGAGCTATGGCTACACCTTC.

V is TRBV5-4 and J is TRBJ2-3; possible D gene TRBD2, 6 bases. V was cut by 1 base and J by 6 bases, with 12 bases left in between. CDR1 is SGHNT and CDR2 is YYREEE in the germline V gene (reference sequence). The length of the CDR3 is 14 residues. The DNA for the CDR3 is TGTGCCAGCAGCTTGCCGGGAGCGAGTGATACGCAGTATTTT. Translating gives CASSLPGASDTQYF. The full variable domain, in which reference TRBV5-4 and TRBJ2-3 provide the parts outside the CDR3, is ETGVTQSPTHLIKTRGQQVTLRCSSQSGHNTVSWYQQALGQGPQFIFQYYREEENGRGNFPPRFSGLQFPNYSSELNVNALELDDSALYLCASSLPGASDTQYFGPGTRLTVL.

The V gene is TRBV2, the J gene TRBJ2-1, with 13 positions matching TRBD2. V shed 6 bases, J shed 6 bases, and the junction held 2 bases outside the gene matches. This CDR3 comprises 14 residues. CDR1 and CDR2 from the germline V gene are SNHLY and FYNNEI. CDR3 bases: TGTGCCAGCAGGACTAGCGGGAGGTCCAATGAGCAGTTCTTC. Residues: CASRTSGRSNEQFF.

This chain uses TRBV19 with TRBJ1-4; D remains unclear. V was pared by 4 bases and J by 5 bases, with 14 bases between. Germline assignment: CDR1 LNHDA and CDR2 SQIVND (reference sequence). This CDR3 is 15 amino acids long. The CDR3 DNA sequence: TGTGCCAGTAGTACGCATGAAGGACTGAATGAAAAACTGTTTTTT. Its translation is CASSTHEGLNEKLFF.

This chain uses TRBV10-3 with TRBJ1-2; 12 bases are shared with TRBD1. Losses at the gene ends were 4 bases for V and 6 bases for J; bases not matched to a gene: 15. The CDR3 contains 18 residues. Germline lookup yields CDR1 ENHRY and CDR2 SYGVKD. The CDR3 spells CAISGEGDRGRGYHGYTF. The CDR3 region has the DNA TGTGCCATCAGTGGCGAAGGGGACAGGGGGCGCGGGTATCATGGCTACACCTTC.

This chain uses TRBV5-1 with TRBJ1-1; a weak D match, TRBD1 (6 bases). Germline CDR1 reads SGHRS; CDR2 reads YFSETQ. V shed 4 bases and J shed 5 bases, with 9 bases lying between them. There are 12 residues in the CDR3. CDR3 bases: TGCGCCAGCAGCCCCGGACAGACTGAAGCTTTCTTT. Translating gives CASSPGQTEAFF.

The chain joins TRBV13 to TRBJ2-2, with D perhaps matching TRBD1 (6 bases). CDR1 and CDR2 from the germline V gene are PRHDT and FYEKMQ (reference sequence). V lost 3 bases, J lost 3 bases, and 14 bases lay in between. The CDR3 is made up of 16 amino acids. This CDR3 reads CASSFSPTGDTGELFF. The CDR3, as DNA: TGTGCCAGCAGCTTCTCCCCGACAGGCGACACCGGGGAGCTGTTTTTT.

The chain combines TRBV21-1 with TRBJ1-5; the table's D call, TRBD1, has no DNA check behind it. TRBV21-1 counts as a pseudogene. The CDR3 spans 16 residues. CDR3 protein: CASSRQGAQGNQPQHF. DNA for the CDR3: TGTGCCAGCAGTAGGCAGGGGGCGCAGGGCAATCAGCCCCAGCATTTT.

The genes are TRBV5-4 and TRBJ2-3; TRBD2 aligns across 14 bases. Germline CDR1 is SGHNT and CDR2 is YYREEE (reference sequence). V lost 4 bases and J lost 3; bases outside the gene matches: 7. This CDR3 spans 17 amino acids. The CDR3 loop is CASSIRLAGGRTDTQYF. CDR3 nucleotides: TGTGCCAGCAGCATTAGACTAGCGGGAGGGCGTACAGATACGCAGTATTTT.

The chain employs TRBV4-2 and TRBJ2-7, with TRBD2 matching 9 bases. V lost 0 bases, J lost 3 bases, and 9 bases stayed unmatched. The CDR3 totals 17 residues. Germline values: CDR1 LGHNA, CDR2 YNFKEQ. In DNA form, the CDR3 reads TGTGCCAGCAGCCAAGATAGTGGTAGCGGGAGACTCTACGAGCAGTACTTC. Translation gives CASSQDSGSGRLYEQYF.

The chain couples TRBV27 to TRBJ2-4, with 8 bases identical to TRBD2. The CDR3 extends over 20 amino acids. Germline loops: CDR1 MNHEY, CDR2 SMNVEV (reference sequence). J was trimmed by 8 bases and V by 5 bases; bases with no gene match: 26. The CDR3: CASSRKLLAGRRPSHDIQYF. CDR3 coding DNA: TGTGCCAGCAGTCGCAAACTCCTAGCGGGCCGCCGTCCTTCCCACGACATTCAGTACTTC.

The chain carries TRBV7-2 and TRBJ2-1, with D perhaps matching TRBD2 (6 bases). There are 14 residues in the CDR3. V was cut by 4 bases and J by 6 bases, with 13 bases left in between. From germline, CDR1 is SGHTA and CDR2 FQGNSA. CDR3 residues: CASSSRAGLNEQFF. In nucleotides, the CDR3 is TGTGCCAGCAGCTCCCGAGCGGGCCTCAATGAGCAGTTCTTC.

This rearrangement joins TRBV2 to TRBJ1-5, with unresolved D. Germline V gene data show CDR1 as SNHLY and CDR2 as FYNNEI. The V end lost 9 bases, the J end lost 9 bases, and 15 bases lay between the germline ends. CDR3 size: 12 residues. Written as DNA, the CDR3 is TGTGCCAGTGCTTTTGAGAGCGGGCCCCAGCATTTT. It is translated as CASAFESGPQHF.

The chain carries TRBV4-1 and TRBJ1-4; 9 bases match TRBD1. V trimming: 3 bases; J trimming: 7 bases; junction bases outside the gene matches: 3. In germline, CDR1 is MGHRA, CDR2 YSYEKL. The CDR3 runs to 14 residues. The CDR3 DNA reads TGCGCCAGCAGCCAGGCGGGACAGGGTGAAAAACTGTTTTTT. Its translation: CASSQAGQGEKLFF.

This chain connects TRBV18 to TRBJ2-5, with a possible D match to TRBD2 (6 bases). V dropped 2 bases and J dropped 1 base, with 11 bases sitting between them. This CDR3 has 15 amino acids. Germline CDR1 KGHSH, CDR2 LQKENI. As DNA, the CDR3 is TGTGCCAGCTCACCAGTGGGGGGAGTCCAAGAGACCCAGTACTTC. Its protein is CASSPVGGVQETQYF.

This chain joins TRBV5-1 and TRBJ2-1; TRBD2 matches at 9 bases. V lost 3 bases, J lost 9 bases, and 4 bases stayed unmatched. The CDR3 contains 13 residues. Germline assignment: CDR1 SGHRS and CDR2 YFSETQ. In DNA, the CDR3 is TGCGCCAGCAGCTCGACTAGCGGTACTGAGCAGTTCTTC. Amino acids: CASSSTSGTEQFF.

This sequence joins TRBV18 and TRBJ2-7, with a weak D call TRBD1 (5 bases). This CDR3 spans 14 amino acids. Germline CDR1 is KGHSH and CDR2 is LQKENI. Trimming cost V 3 bases and J 6 bases, with 15 bases left between them. The DNA of the CDR3 is TGTGCCAGCTCACCGCCTACCAGGGCAGGCGAGCAGTACTTC. Translation gives CASSPPTRAGEQYF.